The source of this T cell receptor (beta chain) is a study of HIV-infected patients and healthy controls. This CDR3 has 13 residues. Looked up from germline, CDR1 is SQVTM and CDR2 is ANQGSEA. Trimming left V 6 bases short and J 2 bases short, with 14 bases between. Follow-up blood was drawn about 14 weeks, roughly three months, after antiretroviral therapy began. Whole blood was used without fractionation, so all unsorted peripheral T cells were included. By frequency in the sample, this clonotype is medium-sized. Alpha and beta constant-region primers primed reverse transcription of 400 to 650 ng RNA. Using multiplexing indices, alpha and beta chain libraries were generated apart by chain-specific third strand synthesis. Each CDR3 protein gets one entry after TCRdb re-called the 5' RACE reads with MiXCR. The sample lists approximately 4,200 distinct CDR3 sequences; around 5.5% were seen once.

This receptor was identified in an adult with HIV infection. The input for sequencing was blood, taken during antiretroviral therapy. This chain connects TRBV29-1 to TRBJ2-7, with D possibly called TRBD1 or TRBD2 (8 bases each). CDR3 region: CSVSGGQAYEQYF. In nucleotides, the CDR3 is TGCAGCGTGAGCGGGGGACAGGCCTACGAGCAGTACTTC.